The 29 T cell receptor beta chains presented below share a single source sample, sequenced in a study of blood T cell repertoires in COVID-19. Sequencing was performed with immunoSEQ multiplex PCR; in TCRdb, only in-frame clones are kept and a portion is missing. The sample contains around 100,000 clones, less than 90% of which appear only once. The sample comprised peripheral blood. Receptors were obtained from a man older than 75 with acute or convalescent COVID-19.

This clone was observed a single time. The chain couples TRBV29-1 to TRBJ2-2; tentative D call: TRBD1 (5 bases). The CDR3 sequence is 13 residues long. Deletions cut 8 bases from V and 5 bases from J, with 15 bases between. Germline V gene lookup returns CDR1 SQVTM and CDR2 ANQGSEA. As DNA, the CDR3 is TGCAGCCAGATCAGGGTAGCAACCGGGGAGCTGTTTTTT. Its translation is CSQIRVATGELFF.

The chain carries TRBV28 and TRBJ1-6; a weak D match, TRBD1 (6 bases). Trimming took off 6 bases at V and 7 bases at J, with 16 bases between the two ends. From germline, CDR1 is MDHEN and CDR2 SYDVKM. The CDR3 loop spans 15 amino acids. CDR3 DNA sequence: TGTGCCAGCAGGCCAGGGGATAAAACGAATTCACCCCTCCACTTT. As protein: CASRPGDKTNSPLHF.

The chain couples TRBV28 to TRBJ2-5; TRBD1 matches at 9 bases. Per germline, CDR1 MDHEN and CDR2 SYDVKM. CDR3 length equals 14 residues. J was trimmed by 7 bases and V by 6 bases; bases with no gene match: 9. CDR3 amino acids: CASRTGTGIPTQYF. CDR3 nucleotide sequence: TGTGCCAGCAGAACCGGGACAGGGATACCGACCCAGTACTTC.

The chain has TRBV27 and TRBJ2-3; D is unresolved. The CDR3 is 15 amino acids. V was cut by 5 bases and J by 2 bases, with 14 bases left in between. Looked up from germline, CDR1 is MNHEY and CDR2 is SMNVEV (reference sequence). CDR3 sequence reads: CASSPHELVTDTQYF. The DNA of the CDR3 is TGTGCCAGCAGTCCCCATGAGTTGGTCACAGATACGCAGTATTTT.

The DNA for the CDR3 is TGTGCCACCAGCAGGGGGACAGAGGTTACGCAGTATTTT. As protein: CATSRGTEVTQYF. This chain uses TRBV15 with TRBJ2-3, with 7 bases that match TRBD1. Per the germline V gene, CDR1 is LNHNV and CDR2 is YYDKDF (reference sequence). The CDR3 covers 13 residues. Trimming took 3 bases from V and 8 from J; bases not matched to a gene: 5.

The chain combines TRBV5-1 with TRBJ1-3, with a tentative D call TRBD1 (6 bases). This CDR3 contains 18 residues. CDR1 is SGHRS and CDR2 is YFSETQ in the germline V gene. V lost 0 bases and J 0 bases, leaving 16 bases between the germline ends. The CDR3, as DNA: TGCGCCAGCAGCTTGGATGGACCTAACAGGGCCTCTGGAAACACCATATATTTT. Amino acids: CASSLDGPNRASGNTIYF. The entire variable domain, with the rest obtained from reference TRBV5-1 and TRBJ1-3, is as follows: KAGVTQTPRYLIKTRGQQVTLSCSPISGHRSVSWYQQTPGQGLQFLFEYFSETQRNKGNFPGRFSGRQFSNSRSEMNVSTLELGDSALYLCASSLDGPNRASGNTIYFGEGSWLTVV.

CDR3 nucleotides: TGCGCCAGCAGCTTCGGACCCGGGACAGGGGGCCACGAGCAGTACTTC. Protein: CASSFGPGTGGHEQYF. The chain has TRBV5-1 and TRBJ2-7, with TRBD1 matching 12 bases. V shed 2 bases and J 5 bases; nucleotides not matched to a gene: 8. The CDR3 has 16 amino acids. From germline, CDR1 is SGHRS and CDR2 YFSETQ.

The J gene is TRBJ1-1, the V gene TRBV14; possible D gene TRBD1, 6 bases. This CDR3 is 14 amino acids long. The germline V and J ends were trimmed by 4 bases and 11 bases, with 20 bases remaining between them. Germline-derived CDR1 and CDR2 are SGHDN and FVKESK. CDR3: CASSPVDRFGRAFF. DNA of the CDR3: TGTGCCAGCAGCCCAGTAGACAGGTTTGGGCGTGCTTTCTTT.

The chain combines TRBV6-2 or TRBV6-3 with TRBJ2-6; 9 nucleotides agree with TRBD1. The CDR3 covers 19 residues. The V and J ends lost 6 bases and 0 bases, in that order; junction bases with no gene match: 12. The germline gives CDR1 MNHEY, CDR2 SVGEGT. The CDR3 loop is CASSGDRQGVISGANVLTF. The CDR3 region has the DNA TGTGCCAGCAGCGGTGACCGACAGGGGGTCATCTCTGGGGCCAACGTCCTGACTTTC.

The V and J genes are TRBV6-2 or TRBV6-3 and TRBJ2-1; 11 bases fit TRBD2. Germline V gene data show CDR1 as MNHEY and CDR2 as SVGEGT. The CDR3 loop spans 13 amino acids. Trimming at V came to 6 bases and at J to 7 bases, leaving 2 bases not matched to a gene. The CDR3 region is CASSRLAGNEQFF. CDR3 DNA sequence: TGTGCCAGCAGCCGACTAGCGGGGAATGAGCAGTTCTTC.

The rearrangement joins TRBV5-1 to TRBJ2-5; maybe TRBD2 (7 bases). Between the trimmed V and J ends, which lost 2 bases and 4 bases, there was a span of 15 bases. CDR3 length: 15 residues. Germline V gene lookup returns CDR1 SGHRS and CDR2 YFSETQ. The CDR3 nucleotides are TGCGCCAGCAGCTTTGAAGGGGGGGAGAGAGAGACCCAGTACTTC. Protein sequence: CASSFEGGERETQYF.

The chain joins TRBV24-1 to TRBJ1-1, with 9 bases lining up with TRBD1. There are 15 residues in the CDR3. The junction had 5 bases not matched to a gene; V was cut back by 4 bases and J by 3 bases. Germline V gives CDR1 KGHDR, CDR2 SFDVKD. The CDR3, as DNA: TGTGCCACCAGTGAAGGACAGGGGTGGGACACTGAAGCTTTCTTT. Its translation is CATSEGQGWDTEAFF.

The CDR3 spells CASSPRRKQGGNYGYTF. CDR3 sequence (DNA): TGTGCCAGCAGCCCCCGACGAAAACAGGGAGGGAACTATGGCTACACCTTC. The rearrangement uses TRBV13 and TRBJ1-2, with D perhaps matching TRBD1 (6 bases). The germline V and J ends were trimmed by 5 bases and 2 bases, with 21 bases remaining between them. Germline CDR1 reads PRHDT; CDR2 reads FYEKMQ (reference sequence). The CDR3 is 17 residues long. The variable domain in full, completed from reference TRBV13 and TRBJ1-2, reads AAGVIQSPRHLIKEKRETATLKCYPIPRHDTVYWYQQGPGQDPQFLISFYEKMQSDKGSIPDRFSAQQFSDYHSELNMSSLELGDSALYFCASSPRRKQGGNYGYTFGSGTRLTVV.

The CDR3 protein is CASSPPGGARYEQYF. As DNA, the CDR3 is TGTGCCAGCTCACCACCCGGGGGGGCGCGGTACGAGCAGTACTTC. The chain has TRBV18 and TRBJ2-7; TRBD2 aligns across 8 bases. Germline lookup yields CDR1 KGHSH and CDR2 LQKENI. CDR3 size: 15 residues. Trimming took 0 bases from V and 4 from J; bases not matched to a gene: 5.

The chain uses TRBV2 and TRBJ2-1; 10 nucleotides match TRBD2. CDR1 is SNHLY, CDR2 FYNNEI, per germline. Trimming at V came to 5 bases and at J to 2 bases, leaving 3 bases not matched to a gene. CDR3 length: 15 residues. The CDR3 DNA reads TGTGCCAGCAGTCTCCTAGCGGGAGCCTACAATGAGCAGTTCTTC. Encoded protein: CASSLLAGAYNEQFF.

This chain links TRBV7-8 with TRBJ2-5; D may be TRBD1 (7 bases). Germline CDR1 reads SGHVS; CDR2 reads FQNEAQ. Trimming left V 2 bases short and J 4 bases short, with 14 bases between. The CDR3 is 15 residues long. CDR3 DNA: TGTGCCAGCAGCTTAACAGGGGTGCGGGGAGAGACCCAGTACTTC. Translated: CASSLTGVRGETQYF.

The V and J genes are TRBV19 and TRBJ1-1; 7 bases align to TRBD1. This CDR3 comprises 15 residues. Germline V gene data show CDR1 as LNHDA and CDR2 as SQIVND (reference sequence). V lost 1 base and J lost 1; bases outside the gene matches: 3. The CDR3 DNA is TGTGCCAGTAGTATAGGTAGGGGGCGGAACACTGAAGCTTTCTTT. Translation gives CASSIGRGRNTEAFF.

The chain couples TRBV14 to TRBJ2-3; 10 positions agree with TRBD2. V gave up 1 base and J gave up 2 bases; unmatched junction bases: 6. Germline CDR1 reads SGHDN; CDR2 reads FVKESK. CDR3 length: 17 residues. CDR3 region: CASSQGPSGRSTDTQYF. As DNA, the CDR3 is TGTGCCAGCAGCCAAGGGCCTAGCGGGAGATCCACAGATACGCAGTATTTT.

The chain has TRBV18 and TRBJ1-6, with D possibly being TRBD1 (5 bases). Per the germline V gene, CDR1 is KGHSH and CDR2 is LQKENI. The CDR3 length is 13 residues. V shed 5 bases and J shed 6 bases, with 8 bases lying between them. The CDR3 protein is CASSSGFNSPLHF. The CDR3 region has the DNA TGTGCCAGCTCATCAGGGTTTAATTCACCCCTCCACTTT.

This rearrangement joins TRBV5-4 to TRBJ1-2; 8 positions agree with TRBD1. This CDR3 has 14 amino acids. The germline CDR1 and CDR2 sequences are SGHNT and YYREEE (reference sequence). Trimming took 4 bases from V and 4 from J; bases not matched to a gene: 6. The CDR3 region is CASSPDRALYGYTF. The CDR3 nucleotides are TGTGCCAGCAGCCCGGACAGGGCTCTCTATGGCTACACCTTC. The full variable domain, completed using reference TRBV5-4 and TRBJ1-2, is ETGVTQSPTHLIKTRGQQVTLRCSSQSGHNTVSWYQQALGQGPQFIFQYYREEENGRGNFPPRFSGLQFPNYSSELNVNALELDDSALYLCASSPDRALYGYTFGSGTRLTVV.

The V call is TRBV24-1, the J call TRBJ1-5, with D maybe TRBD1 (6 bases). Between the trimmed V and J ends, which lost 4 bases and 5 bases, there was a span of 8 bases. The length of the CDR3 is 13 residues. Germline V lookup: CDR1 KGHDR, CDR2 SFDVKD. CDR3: CATSDRQDQPQHF. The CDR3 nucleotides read TGTGCCACCAGTGACCGACAGGATCAGCCCCAGCATTTT.

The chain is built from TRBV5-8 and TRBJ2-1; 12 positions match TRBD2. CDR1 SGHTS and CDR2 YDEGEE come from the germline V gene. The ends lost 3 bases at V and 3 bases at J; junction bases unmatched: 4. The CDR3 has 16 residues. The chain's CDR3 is CASSSRTSGIYNEQFF. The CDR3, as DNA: TGTGCCAGCAGCTCCCGGACTAGCGGGATCTACAATGAGCAGTTCTTC.

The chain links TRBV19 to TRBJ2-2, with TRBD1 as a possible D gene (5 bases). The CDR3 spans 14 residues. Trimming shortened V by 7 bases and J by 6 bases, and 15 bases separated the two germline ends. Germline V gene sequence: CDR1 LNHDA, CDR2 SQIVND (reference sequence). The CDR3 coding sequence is TGTGCCAGTACGAGGACACGGCCAGCCGGGGAGCTGTTTTTT. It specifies CASTRTRPAGELFF.

The CDR3 DNA is TGTGCCAGCAGTAGGGACAGTCTAACTGAAGCTTTCTTT. It codes for CASSRDSLTEAFF. The V call is TRBV6-2 or TRBV6-3, the J call TRBJ1-1; 7 bases agree with TRBD1. The length of the CDR3 is 13 residues. CDR1 MNHEY and CDR2 SVGEGT come from the germline V gene. V lost 5 bases, J lost 5 bases, and 5 bases stayed unmatched.

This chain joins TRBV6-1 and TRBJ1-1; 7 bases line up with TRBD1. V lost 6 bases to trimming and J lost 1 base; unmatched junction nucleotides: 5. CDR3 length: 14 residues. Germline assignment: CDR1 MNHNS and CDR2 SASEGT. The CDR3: CASSADRTNTEAFF. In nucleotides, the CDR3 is TGTGCCAGCAGCGCGGACAGGACGAACACTGAAGCTTTCTTT.

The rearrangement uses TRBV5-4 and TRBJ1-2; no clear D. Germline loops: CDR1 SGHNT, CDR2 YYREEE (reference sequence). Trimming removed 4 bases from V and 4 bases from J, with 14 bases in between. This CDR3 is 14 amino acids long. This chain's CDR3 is CASSQVQTAYGYTF. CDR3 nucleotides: TGTGCCAGCAGCCAGGTCCAGACGGCCTATGGCTACACCTTC.

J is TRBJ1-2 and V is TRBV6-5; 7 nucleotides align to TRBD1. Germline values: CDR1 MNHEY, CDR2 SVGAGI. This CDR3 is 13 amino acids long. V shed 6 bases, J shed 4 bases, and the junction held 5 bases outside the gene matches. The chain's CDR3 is CASRKTGAYGYTF. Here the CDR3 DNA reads TGTGCCAGCAGAAAAACAGGGGCCTATGGCTACACCTTC.

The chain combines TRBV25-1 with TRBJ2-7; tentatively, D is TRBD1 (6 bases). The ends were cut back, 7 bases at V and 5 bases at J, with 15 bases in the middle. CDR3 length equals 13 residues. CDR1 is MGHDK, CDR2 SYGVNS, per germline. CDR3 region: CASKMAGVDEQYF. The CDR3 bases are TGTGCCAGCAAAATGGCAGGGGTGGACGAGCAGTACTTC.

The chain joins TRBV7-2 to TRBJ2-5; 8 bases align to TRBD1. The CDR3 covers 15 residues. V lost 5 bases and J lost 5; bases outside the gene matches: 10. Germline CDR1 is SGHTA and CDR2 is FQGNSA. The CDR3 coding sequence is TGTGCCAGCAGCGACAGGACAGGGTGGTATGAGACCCAGTACTTC. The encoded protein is CASSDRTGWYETQYF.